These 24 T cell receptor beta chains were all obtained from the same sample, sequenced in a study of CD8+CD57+ T cells in acquired aplastic anemia. Patients chosen for sequencing had CD8+CD57+ cells that had expanded, as shown by flow cytometry. Genomic DNA was employed as the template in profiling TCR beta VDJ and CDR3. One entry per CDR3 protein results from TCRdb running MiXCR on the reads. Found here are over 250,000 distinct CDR3 sequences, 45% to 65% of them singletons; the top ten hold roughly 1.2%. The specimen sequenced was sorted CD4+, CD8+, or CD8+CD57+ T cells (not recorded which) from PBMCs. The source of these receptors is a human donor with aplastic anemia.

The table lists this clonotype with many counts. V gene TRBV10-3 combines with J gene TRBJ2-4, with no clear D. Trimming removed 5 bases at V and 0 bases at J, with 14 bases between. The CDR3 is made up of 16 amino acids. Germline assignment: CDR1 ENHRY and CDR2 SYGVKD. DNA for the CDR3: TGTGCCATCAGTCCCTCCGCTGGGTTAGCCAAAAACATTCAGTACTTC. Translation gives CAISPSAGLAKNIQYF.

In this sample, this clonotype turned up once. The rearrangement uses TRBV25-1 and TRBJ1-6, with TRBD1 matching 9 bases. The CDR3 contains 17 residues. V was clipped by 4 bases and J by 8 bases; unmatched bases: 12. Germline V gene lookup returns CDR1 MGHDK and CDR2 SYGVNS. The CDR3 coding sequence is TGTGCCAGCAGTGCTAGCGATAGACAGGGGGGGTATTCACCCCTCCACTTT. It is translated as CASSASDRQGGYSPLHF.

V usage is TRBV2 and J usage is TRBJ1-4, with TRBD1 matching 9 bases. The CDR3 is 14 residues long. V shed 7 bases and J 10 bases; nucleotides not matched to a gene: 10. Per the germline V gene, CDR1 is SNHLY and CDR2 is FYNNEI. The CDR3 DNA reads TGTGCCAGCACACCGGGACAGGGTGTGGTAAAACTGTTTTTT. Its protein product is CASTPGQGVVKLFF. The full variable domain, its missing parts supplied by reference TRBV2 and TRBJ1-4, is EPEVTQTPSHQVTQMGQEVILRCVPISNHLYFYWYRQILGQKVEFLVSFYNNEISEKSEIFDDQFSVERPDGSNFTLKIRSTKLEDSAMYFCASTPGQGVVKLFFGSGTQLSVL.

By its share, this clonotype is medium-sized. This chain joins TRBV20-1 and TRBJ2-3; no firm D call. This CDR3 region has 12 residues. Trimming left V 1 base short and J 3 bases short, with 5 bases between. Germline-derived CDR1 and CDR2 are DFQATT and SNEGSKA (reference sequence). This chain's CDR3 is CSARGVTDTQYF. DNA of the CDR3: TGCAGTGCTAGAGGCGTGACAGATACGCAGTATTTT.

Ten or more counts support this clonotype. The chain combines TRBV6-1 with TRBJ1-2; perhaps TRBD1 as D (5 bases). The CDR3 length is 10 residues. V was shortened by 6 bases and J by 8 bases, with 7 bases between the two germline ends. Germline CDR1 and CDR2: MNHNS and SASEGT. Written as DNA, the CDR3 is TGTGCCAGCAGCGGGGGGGGCTACACCTTC. Encoded protein: CASSGGGYTF.

This clonotype was observed a few times. The rearrangement uses TRBV10-2 and TRBJ2-5; D ambiguous. The V and J ends lost 0 bases and 4 bases respectively, with 3 bases between them. The CDR3 spans 12 residues. Germline V gene sequence: CDR1 WSHSY, CDR2 SAAADI. The CDR3 loop reads CASSESGETQYF. The CDR3, as DNA: TGCGCCAGCAGTGAGTCCGGAGAGACCCAGTACTTC.

The rearrangement uses TRBV2 and TRBJ1-3; D gene ambiguous. This CDR3 is 11 amino acids long. Germline V gene lookup returns CDR1 SNHLY and CDR2 FYNNEI. V was trimmed by 7 bases and J by 6 bases, leaving 7 bases between them. The CDR3 loop reads CASIRENTIYF. The CDR3 DNA follows: TGTGCCAGCATAAGGGAAAACACCATATATTTT.

This clonotype was seen repeatedly, ten times or more. The rearrangement uses TRBV19 and TRBJ2-7; no definite D call. Germline values: CDR1 LNHDA, CDR2 SQIVND (reference sequence). Trimming removed 4 bases at V and 2 bases at J, with 15 bases between. The CDR3 extends over 15 amino acids. The CDR3, as DNA: TGTGCCAGTAGTACGGGTCTCTCTATAGCCTACGAGCAGTACTTC. Amino acids: CASSTGLSIAYEQYF.

V is TRBV20-1 and J is TRBJ2-1; TRBD1 matches 9 bases. Looked up from germline, CDR1 is DFQATT and CDR2 is SNEGSKA (reference sequence). The CDR3 sequence is 15 residues long. Trimming took 7 bases from V and 4 from J; bases not matched to a gene: 11. The CDR3 DNA is TGCAGTGTGGTTAACACCGGGACAGGGTACAATGAGCAGTTCTTC. Translation: CSVVNTGTGYNEQFF.

Here the CDR3 DNA reads TGCAGCGGCGGCGGGACTAGCGGGGGGGCCTGGAATGAGCAGTTCTTC. It yields the protein CSGGGTSGGAWNEQFF. This chain uses TRBV29-1 with TRBJ2-1; 16 nucleotides align to TRBD2. Unmatched junction bases numbered 10, after V lost 7 bases and J lost 7 bases. Per germline, CDR1 SQVTM and CDR2 ANQGSEA. The CDR3 runs 16 residues.

This clonotype was detected many times. J is TRBJ2-3 and V is TRBV5-1; 7 bases match TRBD1. The V and J ends lost 2 bases and 4 bases, in that order; junction bases with no gene match: 13. Per the germline V gene, CDR1 is SGHRS and CDR2 is YFSETQ. The CDR3 extends over 17 amino acids. CDR3 sequence (DNA): TGCGCCAGCAGCTTTGGACAGGCGTACGTCAATTCAGATACGCAGTATTTT. Translating gives CASSFGQAYVNSDTQYF.

The chain employs TRBV11-2 and TRBJ2-2, with D possibly being TRBD1 (5 bases). The CDR3 is 15 amino acids. V was clipped by 7 bases and J by 1 base, with 13 bases between them. CDR1 and CDR2 (germline): SGHAT, FQNNGV. This chain's CDR3 is CASTLGLENTGELFF. The CDR3 coding sequence is TGTGCCAGCACCTTGGGGCTTGAGAACACCGGGGAGCTGTTTTTT. Using reference TRBV11-2 and TRBJ2-2 for the parts outside the CDR3, the full variable domain is EAGVAQSPRYKIIEKRQSVAFWCNPISGHATLYWYQQILGQGPKLLIQFQNNGVVDDSQLPKDRFSAERLKGVDSTLKIQPAKLEDSAVYLCASTLGLENTGELFFGEGSRLTVL.

This sequence joins TRBV10-3 and TRBJ2-5, with TRBD1 as a possible D gene (5 bases). V dropped 11 bases and J dropped 0 bases, with 22 bases sitting between them. CDR1 and CDR2 from the germline V gene are ENHRY and SYGVKD. CDR3 length equals 16 residues. The CDR3 spells CAVGGQIGVDQETQYF. Here the CDR3 DNA reads TGTGCCGTCGGCGGACAAATCGGAGTTGACCAAGAGACCCAGTACTTC.

This clonotype has only a few counts. J is TRBJ2-4 and V is TRBV18; the D gene is possibly TRBD1 (7 bases). Germline loops: CDR1 KGHSH, CDR2 LQKENI. The CDR3 is 15 residues long. V lost 2 bases and J lost 6, with 14 bases in between. DNA of the CDR3: TGTGCCAGCTCACCAGGCGGGACAGAGTTAAACATTCAGTACTTC. Protein: CASSPGGTELNIQYF.

The chain is built from TRBV20-1 and TRBJ2-5, with TRBD2 matching 9 bases. V lost 1 base, J lost 4 bases, and 7 bases stayed unmatched. Looked up from germline, CDR1 is DFQATT and CDR2 is SNEGSKA (reference sequence). The CDR3 runs 15 residues. DNA of the CDR3: TGCAGTGCTAGAGGGGCAGGACTAGCGTCAGAGACCCAGTACTTC. This encodes CSARGAGLASETQYF.

This clonotype was seen once. The chain carries TRBV10-1 and TRBJ2-7; 12 bases map to TRBD2. Unmatched junction bases numbered 12, after V lost 3 bases and J lost 9 bases. The CDR3 has 16 residues. The germline V gene encodes CDR1 WNHNN and CDR2 SYGVQD (reference sequence). This chain's CDR3 is CASSDGRLAGVGGQYF. CDR3 bases: TGCGCCAGCAGTGATGGGAGACTAGCGGGAGTGGGGGGGCAGTACTTC.

V usage is TRBV2 and J usage is TRBJ2-5; 7 bases align to TRBD1. The V gene end was trimmed by 4 bases and the J gene end by 5 bases; junction bases not matched to a gene: 7. Per the germline V gene, CDR1 is SNHLY and CDR2 is FYNNEI. The CDR3 totals 14 residues. CDR3 in amino acids: CASSANRGGETQYF. CDR3 bases: TGTGCCAGCAGTGCGAACAGGGGCGGGGAGACCCAGTACTTC.

Ten or more counts support this clonotype. The gene calls are TRBV4-2 and TRBJ2-3, with 16 bases aligning to TRBD2. CDR3 length: 19 amino acids. CDR1 is LGHNA, CDR2 YNFKEQ, per germline. The trim removed 3 bases at V and 3 bases at J, leaving 9 bases unmatched. The CDR3 DNA sequence: TGTGCCAGCAGCCACGGGACTAGCGGGAGGGCCGAGGTTACAGATACGCAGTATTTT. Translating it yields CASSHGTSGRAEVTDTQYF.

CDR3 nucleotides: TGCAGTGCTTACTCGACAGGCCTGGGCTACAGTCAGCCCCAGCATTTT. Its translation is CSAYSTGLGYSQPQHF. The J gene is TRBJ1-5, the V gene TRBV20-1; tentatively, D is TRBD1 (6 bases). V was clipped by 5 bases and J by 6 bases, with 23 bases between them. The germline V gene encodes CDR1 DFQATT and CDR2 SNEGSKA (reference sequence). The CDR3 contains 16 residues.

The chain employs TRBV20-1 and TRBJ2-7; unclear D gene. The CDR3 has 13 residues. Between the trimmed V and J ends, which lost 6 bases and 2 bases, there was a span of 14 bases. The germline CDR1 and CDR2 sequences are DFQATT and SNEGSKA (reference sequence). CDR3: CSASYDLTYEQYF. Written as DNA, the CDR3 is TGCAGTGCCTCGTACGATTTAACCTACGAGCAGTACTTC.

This clonotype was detected many times. This chain uses TRBV13 with TRBJ1-1; D possibly corresponds to TRBD1 (5 bases). Trimming cost V 4 bases and J 0 bases, with 15 bases left between them. This CDR3 has 16 residues. Germline V gene sequence: CDR1 PRHDT, CDR2 FYEKMQ (reference sequence). The CDR3 region is CASSSLKSTVNTEAFF. The CDR3 bases are TGTGCCAGCAGCTCTCTAAAGTCGACAGTGAACACTGAAGCTTTCTTT.

The chain employs TRBV5-6 and TRBJ2-5, with 7 bases matching TRBD1. V lost 4 bases and J lost 1; bases outside the gene matches: 7. CDR1 is SGHDT, CDR2 YYEEEE, per germline. This CDR3 is 15 amino acids long. The CDR3 loop is CASSEPGQRQETQYF. CDR3 DNA: TGTGCCAGCAGCGAACCGGGACAGCGCCAAGAGACCCAGTACTTC.

This clonotype showed up just once. This chain's CDR3 is CSARTSGGAELFF. The CDR3 coding sequence is TGCAGTGCTAGAACTAGCGGGGGGGCGGAACTGTTTTTT. The chain has TRBV20-1 and TRBJ1-4, with a tentative D call TRBD1 (6 bases). Germline V lookup: CDR1 DFQATT, CDR2 SNEGSKA (reference sequence). CDR3 length equals 13 residues. The V end was cut by 2 bases, the J end by 12 bases, with 16 bases between.

CDR3 amino acids: CASSYLDEQYF. CDR3 DNA: TGTGCCAGCAGTTACTTGGACGAGCAGTACTTC. The chain couples TRBV6-5 to TRBJ2-7; D not certain. Trimming shortened V by 1 base and J by 5 bases, and 3 bases separated the two germline ends. CDR1 is MNHEY and CDR2 is SVGAGI in the germline V gene. This CDR3 has 11 amino acids.